This T cell receptor (beta chain) was observed in a study of CXCR3-negative and CXCR3-positive naive CD8 T cells. General study results and limits: TRBV-TRBJ usage matched between naive CXCR3-negative and CXCR3-positive cells but not between memory cells. Greater hydrophobicity was found in TRB CDR3s of CXCR3-positive naive cells than of CXCR3-negative naive cells. Between one naive subset and the other, surface CD5 was comparable, and TCR strength was inferred from TRB CDR3 properties.

The libraries of TRB cDNA were prepared using 5' RACE with UMI labels. TCRdb reprocessed the 5' RACE reads, with one entry per CDR3 protein and no DNA. Reported are around 110,000 distinct CDR3 sequences; the ten largest clones contain 0.38%. With regard to this clonotype: Its specificity is not known.

Germline CDR1 and CDR2: SEHNR and FQNEAQ (reference sequence). This CDR3 comprises 15 residues. The specimen sequenced was naive CXCR3+ CD8+ T cells from blood. Subset: CD45RO-CCR7+CD27+CD95- naive CD8+ T cells expressing CXCR3 (TNR3+). The TCR sequence derives from a human donor in good health. Some clones in this sample may be carry-over from other donors' samples. The rearrangement joins TRBV7-9 to TRBJ2-5; TCRdb designates TRBD1, a call that cannot be tested without DNA. This chain's CDR3 is CASSAGDRLRETQYF. Together with reference TRBV7-9 and TRBJ2-5, the CDR3 gives the full variable domain: DTGVSQNPRHKITKRGQNVTFRCDPISEHNRLYWYRQTLGQGPEFLTYFQNEAQLEKSRLLSDRFSAERPKGSFSTLEIQRTEQGDSAMYLCASSAGDRLRETQYFGPGTRLLVL.